The subject of this entry is one T cell receptor beta chain. No antigen is known for it. Peripheral blood genomic DNA, not sorted cells or RNA, was the template. This record comes from a study of T cell repertoires in aging, cancer and after chemotherapy. Study in general: Patients with glioblastoma brain tumors were sampled before and after temozolomide-based therapy. Around 8.8 million TCR reads were in the whole dataset. Whole-study results and caveats: The repertoire data cannot show anything about immunological memory following chemotherapy. Age-matched healthy donors had significantly more diverse, less clonal blood TCR repertoires than untreated cancer patients.

V was trimmed by 4 bases and J by 7 bases, leaving 26 bases between them. CDR3 length equals 16 residues. Germline-derived CDR1 and CDR2 are DFQATT and SNEGSKA (reference sequence). TRB rearrangements spanning V, D and J were amplified using mixed TRB-A/B primers. TCRdb ran MiXCR on the multiplex PCR reads and lists one entry per CDR3 protein. The data contain about 3,100 distinct CDR3 sequences, around 30% of them seen just once; the ten biggest clones take up approximately 9.8%. The sequence was obtained from a human donor with a solid tumor. The chain joins TRBV20-1 to TRBJ2-7, with D hard to call. Input material: blood. CDR3 loop: CSAMAPRTSSRVEQYF. CDR3 sequence (DNA): TGCAGTGCTATGGCCCCTCGGACCTCCTCAAGAGTGGAGCAGTACTTC.